The entry that follows covers one T cell receptor beta chain sequence. The data were taken from a study of cytomegalovirus exposure and HLA in healthy donors. PCR amplification relied on 60 Vbeta primers (plus 13 Jbeta primers). Some clones are missing from TCRdb's copy, which holds only in-frame ones; the method was immunoSEQ multiplex PCR. In the table there are 150,000 to 200,000 clones, 70% to 85% of which are singletons. From germline, CDR1 is MNHNS and CDR2 SASEGT. This CDR3 comprises 14 residues. V shed 4 bases and J shed 1 base, with 11 bases lying between them. The sequence was collected from a man aged 45-65 years in good health and CMV-seropositive. Sequenced sample: PBMCs. The rearrangement links TRBV6-1 to TRBJ2-7; a weak D match, TRBD2 (5 bases). For the CDR3, the DNA is TGTGCCAGCAGTGTGGACTTAAGGTCCTACGAGCAGTACGTC. It encodes CASSVDLRSYEQYV.